This is a list of T cell receptor beta chains from one sample in a study of cytomegalovirus exposure and HLA in healthy donors. Profiled with immunoSEQ multiplex PCR; TCRdb holds only in-frame clones, not every one. The table records 80,000 to 95,000 clones, about 69% of them present only once. The sequencing input was PBMCs. These receptors were obtained from a woman aged 18-35 years in good health and CMV-seropositive. CDR3s include the opening cysteine and the closing phenylalanine or tryptophan. Fields, in order: CDR3 DNA, CDR3 protein, clone size, CDR3 length, D gene, J gene, V gene. D genes are given only for firm matches. Some rows have no size entry. The others give once, few or many, or a class for an expanded clone.

CDR3nt: TGTGCCAGCAGCTTGCCCCCCAGTAACTATGGCTACACCTTC
CDR3aa: CASSLPPSNYGYTF
abundance: -
len: 14
d_gene: -
j_gene: TRBJ1-2
v_gene: TRBV13

CDR3nt: TGTGCCAGTAGGGGACAGTCTGTCTACACCTTC
CDR3aa: CASRGQSVYTF
abundance: -
len: 11
d_gene: TRBD1
j_gene: TRBJ1-2
v_gene: TRBV19

CDR3nt: TGTGCCAGCAGCTTCAGCGGGGGGGCTGAAGAGACCCAGTACTTC
CDR3aa: CASSFSGGAEETQYF
abundance: -
len: 15
d_gene: TRBD2
j_gene: TRBJ2-5
v_gene: TRBV7-9

CDR3nt: TGTGCCAGCAGTCGGGACAGCCTTACACCCGGCTACACCTTC
CDR3aa: CASSRDSLTPGYTF
abundance: -
len: 14
d_gene: TRBD1
j_gene: TRBJ1-2
v_gene: TRBV6-5

CDR3nt: TGTGCCAGCAGCTTAGCCGGACTAGCGGGAGTCAGGGAGACCCAGTACTTC
CDR3aa: CASSLAGLAGVRETQYF
abundance: -
len: 17
d_gene: TRBD2
j_gene: TRBJ2-5
v_gene: TRBV7-8

CDR3nt: TGTGCCAGCAGCCAAGTGGGACAGGGAAAGGGTTTCTTT
CDR3aa: CASSQVGQGKGFF
abundance: -
len: 13
d_gene: TRBD1
j_gene: TRBJ1-1
v_gene: TRBV4-2

CDR3nt: TGTGCCAGCAGCTTAATGGGGGCTGGGAACACTGAAGCTTTCTTT
CDR3aa: CASSLMGAGNTEAFF
abundance: -
len: 15
d_gene: -
j_gene: TRBJ1-1
v_gene: TRBV7-3

CDR3nt: TGTGCCAGCAGTTTAAGGGGTTATCAAGAGACCCAGTACTTC
CDR3aa: CASSLRGYQETQYF
abundance: -
len: 14
d_gene: -
j_gene: TRBJ2-5
v_gene: TRBV27

CDR3nt: TGTGCCAGCAAGAGACTAGCGGGAAACACAGATACGCAGTATTTT
CDR3aa: CASKRLAGNTDTQYF
abundance: -
len: 15
d_gene: TRBD2
j_gene: TRBJ2-3
v_gene: TRBV6-1

CDR3nt: TGTGCCAGCAGCCAAGTTGTCGACAGCTATGGGGCTGAAGCTTTCTTT
CDR3aa: CASSQVVDSYGAEAFF
abundance: -
len: 16
d_gene: -
j_gene: TRBJ1-1
v_gene: TRBV14

CDR3nt: TGTGCCAGCAGCTTAGGAGTATCTAGCAATCAGCCCCAGCATTTT
CDR3aa: CASSLGVSSNQPQHF
abundance: once
len: 15
d_gene: -
j_gene: TRBJ1-5
v_gene: TRBV7-2

CDR3nt: TGTGCCAGCAGCGTAGGCGGGAGAGGGGAGACCCAGTACTTC
CDR3aa: CASSVGGRGETQYF
abundance: -
len: 14
d_gene: TRBD2
j_gene: TRBJ2-5
v_gene: TRBV9

CDR3nt: TGTGCCAGCAGCTCACGGGACACATCCTACGAGCAGTACTTC
CDR3aa: CASSSRDTSYEQYF
abundance: -
len: 14
d_gene: -
j_gene: TRBJ2-7
v_gene: TRBV9

CDR3nt: TGTGCCAGCAGCCAAGTTAACTCCTACGAGCAGTACTTC
CDR3aa: CASSQVNSYEQYF
abundance: once
len: 13
d_gene: -
j_gene: TRBJ2-7
v_gene: TRBV4-2

CDR3nt: TGCGCCAGCAGCCAAGGGACTTCCTGGTACCAAGAGACCCAGTACTTC
CDR3aa: CASSQGTSWYQETQYF
abundance: -
len: 16
d_gene: -
j_gene: TRBJ2-5
v_gene: TRBV4-3

CDR3nt: TGTGCCAGCAGCTTTCCGAGACTAGCGGGACTCGCTAGCTACAATGAGCAGTTCTTC
CDR3aa: CASSFPRLAGLASYNEQFF
abundance: -
len: 19
d_gene: TRBD2
j_gene: TRBJ2-1
v_gene: TRBV7-9

CDR3nt: TGTGCCAGCAGGGGGCCCAACTATGGCTACACCTTC
CDR3aa: CASRGPNYGYTF
abundance: -
len: 12
d_gene: -
j_gene: TRBJ1-2
v_gene: TRBV6-6

CDR3nt: TGTGCCAGCAGCACCGGGCTGGACAGGGTAAACGAGCAGTACTTC
CDR3aa: CASSTGLDRVNEQYF
abundance: -
len: 15
d_gene: -
j_gene: TRBJ2-7
v_gene: TRBV21-1

CDR3nt: TGTGCCAGCAGCTTACGTAGCGAGGAGACCCAGTACTTC
CDR3aa: CASSLRSEETQYF
abundance: -
len: 13
d_gene: -
j_gene: TRBJ2-5
v_gene: TRBV7-8

CDR3nt: TGTGCCAGTAGGGACAGGGGGTTCGGTGATGGCTACACCTTC
CDR3aa: CASRDRGFGDGYTF
abundance: once
len: 14
d_gene: TRBD1
j_gene: TRBJ1-2
v_gene: TRBV19

CDR3nt: TGTGCCAGTAGTGCCCCAGGCGGGTTAGATACGCAGTATTTT
CDR3aa: CASSAPGGLDTQYF
abundance: -
len: 14
d_gene: -
j_gene: TRBJ2-3
v_gene: TRBV19

CDR3nt: TGTGCCAGCAGCCCCACCCCCGGGAACACCGGGGAGCTGTTTTTT
CDR3aa: CASSPTPGNTGELFF
abundance: -
len: 15
d_gene: -
j_gene: TRBJ2-2
v_gene: TRBV11-3

CDR3nt: TGCGCCAGCAGCTTCCTTAGCGGGGGCGCCTCCTACGAGCAGTACTTC
CDR3aa: CASSFLSGGASYEQYF
abundance: few
len: 16
d_gene: TRBD2
j_gene: TRBJ2-7
v_gene: TRBV5-1

CDR3nt: TGCGCCAGCAGCCCCGGACAGCAAGAGACCCAGTACTTC
CDR3aa: CASSPGQQETQYF
abundance: -
len: 13
d_gene: -
j_gene: TRBJ2-5
v_gene: TRBV5-1

CDR3nt: TGCGCCAGCCGTGATAGCTGGAGTGGCCCCGATGAGCAGTTCTTC
CDR3aa: CASRDSWSGPDEQFF
abundance: -
len: 15
d_gene: -
j_gene: TRBJ2-1
v_gene: TRBV5-1

CDR3nt: TGTGCCAGCAGCTTGAGAGGGAGTATCTACGAGCAGTACTTC
CDR3aa: CASSLRGSIYEQYF
abundance: -
len: 14
d_gene: -
j_gene: TRBJ2-7
v_gene: TRBV5-5

CDR3nt: TGTGCCAGCAGCTTAGGATACAACTCCTACGAGCAGTACTTC
CDR3aa: CASSLGYNSYEQYF
abundance: -
len: 14
d_gene: -
j_gene: TRBJ2-7
v_gene: TRBV11-2

CDR3nt: TGTGCCAGTAGTGTAGCGGGAGCGATGAACGAGCAGTACTTC
CDR3aa: CASSVAGAMNEQYF
abundance: -
len: 14
d_gene: TRBD2
j_gene: TRBJ2-7
v_gene: TRBV19

CDR3nt: TGCGCCAGCAGCTTTAACCGGGGACAGGGCGAGCAGTACTTC
CDR3aa: CASSFNRGQGEQYF
abundance: -
len: 14
d_gene: TRBD1
j_gene: TRBJ2-7
v_gene: TRBV5-1

CDR3nt: TGCAGCGTTGAACAGGGGGTGCGGGAGCAGTACTTC
CDR3aa: CSVEQGVREQYF
abundance: -
len: 12
d_gene: TRBD1
j_gene: TRBJ2-7
v_gene: TRBV29-1

CDR3nt: TGTGCCAGCAGCTCCCCGACAGGGTTCAATTCACCCCTCCACTTT
CDR3aa: CASSSPTGFNSPLHF
abundance: -
len: 15
d_gene: TRBD1
j_gene: TRBJ1-6
v_gene: TRBV7-8

CDR3nt: TGCGCCAGCAGCCAAGACACTAGCGCGTCTGAGCAGTTCTTC
CDR3aa: CASSQDTSASEQFF
abundance: -
len: 14
d_gene: TRBD2
j_gene: TRBJ2-1
v_gene: TRBV4-3

CDR3nt: TGTGCCAGCGCCCCTAACCTTGGGCGAGGCACAGATACGCAGTATTTT
CDR3aa: CASAPNLGRGTDTQYF
abundance: -
len: 16
d_gene: -
j_gene: TRBJ2-3
v_gene: TRBV27

CDR3nt: TGTGCCAGTAGCAAACAGGGTCCATCTTTTGAAAAACTGTTTTTT
CDR3aa: CASSKQGPSFEKLFF
abundance: few
len: 15
d_gene: -
j_gene: TRBJ1-4
v_gene: TRBV19

CDR3nt: TGTGCCAGCAGCTTGGGACTAGCGGGAGGTGGCCCATACAATGAGCAGTTCTTC
CDR3aa: CASSLGLAGGGPYNEQFF
abundance: -
len: 18
d_gene: TRBD2
j_gene: TRBJ2-1
v_gene: TRBV13

CDR3nt: TGTGCCTGGAGTTATACCCTAAGCGATGGCTACACCTTC
CDR3aa: CAWSYTLSDGYTF
abundance: once
len: 13
d_gene: -
j_gene: TRBJ1-2
v_gene: TRBV30

CDR3nt: TGCGCCAGCAGCTTCACGGGGTCGGACACCGGGGAGCTGTTTTTT
CDR3aa: CASSFTGSDTGELFF
abundance: -
len: 15
d_gene: -
j_gene: TRBJ2-2
v_gene: TRBV5-1

CDR3nt: TGTGCCAGCAGGACATCTAACCATGAAAAACTGTTTTTT
CDR3aa: CASRTSNHEKLFF
abundance: -
len: 13
d_gene: -
j_gene: TRBJ1-4
v_gene: TRBV2

CDR3nt: TGTGCCAGCAGCCCGGGTATAGCGGGGGGACCAGATACGCAGTATTTT
CDR3aa: CASSPGIAGGPDTQYF
abundance: -
len: 16
d_gene: TRBD2
j_gene: TRBJ2-3
v_gene: TRBV9

CDR3nt: TGTGCCAGCAGCTGGGACAACCGAGCGTACTATGGCTACACCTTC
CDR3aa: CASSWDNRAYYGYTF
abundance: -
len: 15
d_gene: -
j_gene: TRBJ1-2
v_gene: TRBV5-5

CDR3nt: TGTGCCAGCAGTGAACCGGGACAGAACACTGAAGCTTTCTTT
CDR3aa: CASSEPGQNTEAFF
abundance: few
len: 14
d_gene: -
j_gene: TRBJ1-1
v_gene: TRBV6-1

CDR3nt: TGTGCCAGCAGTCCAAGGACCATATCGGGGAGCACTGAAGCTTTCTTT
CDR3aa: CASSPRTISGSTEAFF
abundance: -
len: 16
d_gene: -
j_gene: TRBJ1-1
v_gene: TRBV11-2

CDR3nt: TGTGCCAGCAGCGCAACCGGACTAGCGGGGGACAATGAGCAGTTCTTC
CDR3aa: CASSATGLAGDNEQFF
abundance: -
len: 16
d_gene: TRBD2
j_gene: TRBJ2-1
v_gene: TRBV7-8

CDR3nt: TGTGCCAGCAGCTTGACTAGCGGGTGGGATACGCAGTATTTT
CDR3aa: CASSLTSGWDTQYF
abundance: -
len: 14
d_gene: TRBD2
j_gene: TRBJ2-3
v_gene: TRBV7-2

CDR3nt: TGTGCCAGCAGCCAAGATATAGCGGATGGTACAGATACGCAGTATTTT
CDR3aa: CASSQDIADGTDTQYF
abundance: -
len: 16
d_gene: -
j_gene: TRBJ2-3
v_gene: TRBV4-2

CDR3nt: TGTGCCAGCAGCTTTCTAGCGGGAGGGGAGACCCAGTACTTC
CDR3aa: CASSFLAGGETQYF
abundance: -
len: 14
d_gene: TRBD2
j_gene: TRBJ2-5
v_gene: TRBV5-6

CDR3nt: TGTGCCAGCAGCTCCTCCCGGGGGGATACGCAGTATTTT
CDR3aa: CASSSSRGDTQYF
abundance: -
len: 13
d_gene: -
j_gene: TRBJ2-3
v_gene: TRBV7-7

CDR3nt: TGTGCCAGCAGCCCCCTAGCGGGGCCTAACTACGAGCAGTACTTC
CDR3aa: CASSPLAGPNYEQYF
abundance: -
len: 15
d_gene: TRBD2
j_gene: TRBJ2-7
v_gene: TRBV5-4

CDR3nt: TGTGCCAGCAGCTTACTTCCGGGGGGGGCCGGGGCCAACGGCCTGACTTTC
CDR3aa: CASSLLPGGAGANGLTF
abundance: -
len: 17
d_gene: TRBD2
j_gene: TRBJ2-6
v_gene: TRBV11-1

CDR3nt: TGTGCCAGCAGTTACTCGAACTCTGAAGCTTTCTTT
CDR3aa: CASSYSNSEAFF
abundance: -
len: 12
d_gene: -
j_gene: TRBJ1-1
v_gene: TRBV6-5

CDR3nt: TGCGCCAGCAGCGCCCCAGCGGGGGTGGATACGCAGTATTTT
CDR3aa: CASSAPAGVDTQYF
abundance: -
len: 14
d_gene: TRBD2
j_gene: TRBJ2-3
v_gene: TRBV5-1

CDR3nt: TGTGCCAGCAGCCCACACAGGGACACTGAAGCTTTCTTT
CDR3aa: CASSPHRDTEAFF
abundance: few
len: 13
d_gene: -
j_gene: TRBJ1-1
v_gene: TRBV9

CDR3nt: TGTGCCAGCAGTACCTACAGGGTACCAACTAATGAAAAACTGTTTTTT
CDR3aa: CASSTYRVPTNEKLFF
abundance: -
len: 16
d_gene: -
j_gene: TRBJ1-4
v_gene: TRBV28

CDR3nt: TGTGCCAGTGCGACGGGGGACGCGGGCGAAAAACTGTTTTTT
CDR3aa: CASATGDAGEKLFF
abundance: -
len: 14
d_gene: -
j_gene: TRBJ1-4
v_gene: TRBV9